These T cell receptor beta chains were read from a single sample in a study of cytomegalovirus exposure and HLA in healthy donors. Only in-frame clones appear in the TCRdb table, and some are missing; sequencing was by immunoSEQ multiplex PCR. The sample consists of 70,000 to 95,000 clones, 60% to 80% of them appearing once. Sequences were obtained from PBMCs. The receptors here all came from a man aged 35-49 years in good health and CMV-seronegative. The CDR3 runs from the conserved cysteine through the conserved F or W. D genes are given only for firm matches. Expanded clones get a size class; other rows say once, few or many, or leave the size out.

d_call j_call v_call clone_size cdr3_nt cdr3_aa
TRBD2 TRBJ2-1 TRBV9 . TGTGCCAGCAGCTCCGGGGGGGCCTCCTACAATGAGCAGTTCTTC CASSSGGASYNEQFF
TRBD2 TRBJ2-1 TRBV28 . TGTGCCAGCAGGACGGGAGGGCCCTACAATGAGCAGTTCTTC CASRTGGPYNEQFF
. TRBJ1-5 TRBV7-2 . TGTGCCAGCAGCCGCCAGGGCAATCAGCCCCAGCATTTT CASSRQGNQPQHF
TRBD2 TRBJ2-5 TRBV29-1 . TGCAGCGTTGCGGGGGGCCAAGAGACCCAGTACTTC CSVAGGQETQYF
. TRBJ1-5 TRBV19 . TGTGCCATCAATGCCCGGGGGAGCAATCAGCCCCAGCATTTT CAINARGSNQPQHF
TRBD2 TRBJ2-5 TRBV5-4 . TGTGCCAGCAGCCAAATTACTAGCGGGGTCAAAGAGACCCAGTACTTC CASSQITSGVKETQYF
TRBD2 TRBJ2-1 TRBV6-6 . TGTGCCAGCACCATCCAGATGGGACTAGCTACAGTCTTC CASTIQMGLATVF
TRBD2 TRBJ2-2 TRBV11-3 . TGTGCCAGCAGCTTAGAGCGGGGGAGGAACACCGGGGAGCTGTTTTTT CASSLERGRNTGELFF
. TRBJ1-1 TRBV10-3 . TGTGCCATCAGTGAGTCATGGGTAACAGAGAACACTGAAGCTTTCTTT CAISESWVTENTEAFF
. TRBJ1-1 TRBV7-2 . TGTGCCAGCAGCTCCTACGGTCGCACTGAAGCTTTCTTT CASSSYGRTEAFF
. TRBJ2-7 TRBV19 . TGTGCCAGTAGCCCCACTGCGACAGGGAGGTCCTACGAGCAGTACTTC CASSPTATGRSYEQYF
. TRBJ2-3 TRBV5-4 few TGTGCCAGCAGCTTGTACGGGAAGCCAGATACGCAGTATTTT CASSLYGKPDTQYF
TRBD2 TRBJ2-3 TRBV5-1 . TGCGCCAGCAGCACGGGACTAGCGGAAAACACAGATACGCAGTATTTT CASSTGLAENTDTQYF
TRBD2 TRBJ2-3 TRBV2 . TGTGCCAGCAGTGAATGGACTAGCGGGACCTCCACAGATACGCAGTATTTT CASSEWTSGTSTDTQYF
. TRBJ1-4 TRBV30 . TGTGCCTGGAGTGTCAGGGAAAAACTGTTTTTT CAWSVREKLFF
. TRBJ1-3 TRBV11-2 few TGTGCCAGCACCTCAGTCCTCCGGACAGATATAGGAAACACCATATATTTT CASTSVLRTDIGNTIYF
. TRBJ1-1 TRBV6-5 . TGTGCCAGCAGTTACTTTAATCAGGGTGAAGCTTTCTTT CASSYFNQGEAFF
. TRBJ2-3 TRBV7-9 . TGTGCCAGCAGCTCTCCTCGGGTCGACACGCAGTATTTT CASSSPRVDTQYF
. TRBJ2-3 TRBV6-5 . TGTGCCAGCAGTTTAAGGGACATCATTAGTGATACGCAGTATTTT CASSLRDIISDTQYF
. TRBJ2-1 TRBV7-9 . TGTGCCAGCAGCTTAGACGGACTCAGCTCCTACAATGAGCAGTTCTTC CASSLDGLSSYNEQFF
TRBD1 TRBJ1-2 TRBV14 . TGTGCCAGCAGCCAAGTCTCAGGGGGCTATGGCTACACCTTC CASSQVSGGYGYTF
TRBD1 TRBJ2-1 TRBV5-6 . TGTGCCAGCAGCCCTACCGGGACAGGGCTGTACACTGAGCAGTTCTTC CASSPTGTGLYTEQFF